These 18 T cell receptor beta chains were all obtained from the same sample, sequenced in a study of T cells in localized non-small cell lung cancer. TCRdb's table, derived via immunoSEQ multiplex PCR, lists solely in-frame clones and lacks some. The sample contains about 34,000 clones, roughly 93% of which appear only once. The sample here was peripheral blood, taken before any cancer treatment. The receptor set was obtained from a female donor aged 60 or older with stage I lung adenocarcinoma.

The chain links TRBV7-2 to TRBJ2-1; D unclear. The CDR3 extends over 11 amino acids. V was trimmed by 1 base and J by 13 bases, leaving 8 bases between them. Germline CDR1 and CDR2: SGHTA and FQGNSA. The CDR3 spells CASSLEGKQFF. The CDR3 DNA is TGTGCCAGCAGCTTAGAAGGGAAACAGTTCTTC.

The chain joins TRBV7-9 to TRBJ1-3; D is possibly TRBD1 (5 bases). Germline V gene sequence: CDR1 SEHNR, CDR2 FQNEAQ (reference sequence). The V and J ends lost 5 bases and 8 bases respectively, with 19 bases between them. This CDR3 contains 15 residues. CDR3 region: CASSLQGTGRDTIYF. Written as DNA, the CDR3 is TGTGCCAGCAGCCTGCAGGGTACTGGTAGAGACACCATATATTTT.

The rearrangement links TRBV12-5 to TRBJ2-2; TRBD1 might be the D (5 bases). The CDR3 loop spans 16 amino acids. The V gene's germline CDR1 is LGHNT and CDR2 FRNRAP. Trimming removed 6 bases from V and 6 bases from J, with 20 bases in between. The CDR3 DNA reads as TGTGCTAGTGGCCGAGGTCCAGGGATGATATCCGGGGAGCTGTTTTTT. Encoded protein: CASGRGPGMISGELFF.

The gene calls are TRBV11-2 and TRBJ2-1, with TRBD2 matching 14 bases. The CDR3 is 17 amino acids. Germline V gene data show CDR1 as SGHAT and CDR2 as FQNNGV. V was clipped by 1 base and J by 6 bases; unmatched bases: 5. DNA for the CDR3: TGTGCCAGCAGCTTAGTCCCCGGGACTAGCGGGAGCAATGAGCAGTTCTTC. As protein: CASSLVPGTSGSNEQFF.

The chain carries TRBV19 and TRBJ1-2; D ambiguous. This CDR3 has 13 amino acids. CDR1 is LNHDA and CDR2 is SQIVND in the germline V gene (reference sequence). V was cut by 6 bases and J by 2 bases, with 10 bases left in between. This chain's CDR3 is CASRTDGNYGYTF. Written as DNA, the CDR3 is TGTGCCAGTAGGACGGACGGGAACTATGGCTACACCTTC. Full variable domain (outside the CDR3, taken from reference TRBV19 and TRBJ1-2): DGGITQSPKYLFRKEGQNVTLSCEQNLNHDAMYWYRQDPGQGLRLIYYSQIVNDFQKGDIAEGYSVSREKKESFPLTVTSAQKNPTAFYLCASRTDGNYGYTFGSGTRLTVV.

The rearrangement uses TRBV7-2 and TRBJ1-2, with D tentatively TRBD1 (6 bases). Germline V gene data show CDR1 as SGHTA and CDR2 as FQGNSA. This CDR3 comprises 12 residues. With 4 bases removed from V and 4 bases from J, the gap between germline ends came to 7 bases. The CDR3 nucleotides are TGTGCCAGCAGCTCGACAGGCTATGGCTACACCTTC. It yields the protein CASSSTGYGYTF. The variable domain in full, with the rest retrieved from reference TRBV7-2 and TRBJ1-2, is GAGVSQSPSNKVTEKGKDVELRCDPISGHTALYWYRQSLGQGLEFLIYFQGNSAPDKSGLPSDRFSAERTGGSVSTLTIQRTQQEDSAVYLCASSSTGYGYTFGSGTRLTVV.

As DNA, the CDR3 is TGCGCCAGCAGCATCCCTAGCGGATCATCCTACAATGAGCAGTTCTTC. Translation gives CASSIPSGSSYNEQFF. The chain is built from TRBV5-1 and TRBJ2-1, with 7 bases matching TRBD2. Unmatched junction bases numbered 8, after V lost 4 bases and J lost 1 base. CDR1 and CDR2 (germline): SGHRS, YFSETQ. CDR3 length: 16 residues.

This chain connects TRBV5-1 to TRBJ2-2; TRBD2 agrees at 9 bases. V shed 4 bases, J shed 7 bases, and the junction held 8 bases outside the gene matches. The CDR3 runs 15 residues. Germline loops: CDR1 SGHRS, CDR2 YFSETQ. CDR3 nucleotides: TGCGCCAGCAGCAATAGCGGGGGCCTGCACGGGGAGCTGTTTTTT. Its protein product is CASSNSGGLHGELFF.

The rearrangement links TRBV5-4 to TRBJ1-2; 11 bases align to TRBD1. CDR1 and CDR2 (germline): SGHNT, YYREEE (reference sequence). CDR3 size: 16 residues. V was clipped by 0 bases and J by 6 bases; unmatched bases: 7. CDR3 nucleotide sequence: TGTGCCAGCAGCTTGGCTGGACAGGGGGCGTTGAATGGCTACACCTTC. Translating gives CASSLAGQGALNGYTF.

The gene calls are TRBV29-1 and TRBJ1-1; no reliable D call. The germline CDR1 and CDR2 sequences are SQVTM and ANQGSEA. The V and J ends lost 4 bases and 2 bases respectively, with 11 bases between them. The CDR3 loop spans 13 amino acids. CDR3 nucleotides: TGCAGCGTTGCAAGGACGTCCAACACTGAAGCTTTCTTT. Its translation is CSVARTSNTEAFF.

The CDR3: CASSSPSRGRETQYF. The CDR3 DNA reads TGTGCCAGCAGTTCCCCTAGTCGGGGGCGGGAGACCCAGTACTTC. The rearrangement joins TRBV6-6 to TRBJ2-5; the D gene could be TRBD1 or TRBD2 (6 bases each). The V gene lost 4 bases and the J gene lost 5 bases, with 17 bases spanning the gap. The CDR3 has 15 residues. Looked up from germline, CDR1 is MNHNY and CDR2 is SVGAGI (reference sequence).

The gene calls are TRBV11-3 and TRBJ2-2; a weak D match, TRBD2 (7 bases). CDR1 is SGHNT, CDR2 YENEEA, per germline. The CDR3 sequence is 19 residues long. Trimming cost V 1 base and J 7 bases, with 25 bases left between them. This CDR3 is CASSLVPFNGGRENGELFF. The CDR3 DNA reads as TGTGCCAGCAGCTTAGTCCCCTTTAACGGGGGGCGGGAGAACGGGGAGCTGTTTTTT.

The chain uses TRBV6-5 and TRBJ2-4; 8 nucleotides align to TRBD1. Germline CDR1 and CDR2: MNHEY and SVGAGI. Trimming removed 5 bases from V and 3 bases from J; junction bases left unmatched: 3. The CDR3 sequence is 14 residues long. CDR3 DNA sequence: TGTGCCAGCAGTACAGGGGGAGGCAAAAACATTCAGTACTTC. It yields the protein CASSTGGGKNIQYF.

The V and J genes are TRBV9 and TRBJ2-1; TRBD2 agrees at 10 bases. V gave up 4 bases and J gave up 1 base; unmatched junction bases: 5. CDR1 is SGDLS, CDR2 YYNGEE, per germline. The CDR3 spans 16 residues. CDR3 nucleotide sequence: TGTGCCAGCAGCATAGGACTAGCGGCGTCCTACAATGAGCAGTTCTTC. This sequence encodes CASSIGLAASYNEQFF.

V gene TRBV7-2 combines with J gene TRBJ1-5; D is undetermined. The CDR3 consists of 13 residues. Germline V gives CDR1 SGHTA, CDR2 FQGNSA. The germline V and J ends were trimmed by 8 bases and 4 bases, with 12 bases remaining between them. The CDR3 protein is CASHEGTNQPQHF. CDR3 DNA: TGTGCCAGCCACGAGGGTACTAATCAGCCCCAGCATTTT.

The chain recombines TRBV29-1 with TRBJ2-7; D is possibly TRBD1 or TRBD2 (5 bases each). Between the trimmed V and J ends, which lost 5 bases and 4 bases, there was a span of 15 bases. The germline V gene has CDR1 SQVTM and CDR2 ANQGSEA. The CDR3 covers 13 residues. The CDR3 protein is CSVYWQGPYEQYF. The CDR3 DNA reads as TGCAGCGTTTATTGGCAGGGACCTTACGAGCAGTACTTC.

The table lists this clone with a count of one. This chain joins TRBV6-6 and TRBJ1-2, with D maybe TRBD1 (5 bases). Germline values: CDR1 MNHNY, CDR2 SVGAGI (reference sequence). V was pared by 2 bases and J by 8 bases, with 15 bases between. CDR3 size: 14 residues. CDR3 coding DNA: TGTGCCAGCAGTTACACACACAGGATGAGGGGCTACACCTTC. Translated: CASSYTHRMRGYTF.

The chain couples TRBV19 to TRBJ1-3; 11 nucleotides match TRBD1. The J segment lost 5 bases and the V segment lost 5 bases, leaving 8 bases of the junction unmatched. The V gene's germline CDR1 is LNHDA and CDR2 SQIVND (reference sequence). This CDR3 is built from 16 residues. The CDR3 DNA sequence: TGTGCCAGTAGTCCATCGGGACAGGGGGTTCGAAACACCATATATTTT. Protein product: CASSPSGQGVRNTIYF.